This TCR beta chain was recovered during a study of shared clonotypes between healthy human individuals. Trimming removed 6 bases from V and 4 bases from J; junction bases left unmatched: 6. From germline, CDR1 is SNHLY and CDR2 FYNNEI. The length of the CDR3 is 14 residues. This was a deep-level run. Sequencing was performed with immunoSEQ multiplex PCR; in TCRdb, only in-frame clones are kept and a portion is missing. The sample yields under 2.5 million clones, around 93% seen once. Comment on this clone: The same CDR3 can be traced to other DNA sequences in this sample.

This TCR came from a young man in good health. Some clones in this sample may be carry-over from other donors' samples. The sequenced sample consisted of naive CD4+ T cells from PBMCs. Subset reported: CD45RA+ positively selected. This chain links TRBV2 with TRBJ2-1, with TRBD2 matching 7 bases. CDR3 in DNA: TGTGCCAGCAGCGAGCGGGGCCCATACAATGAGCAGTTCTTC. Protein product: CASSERGPYNEQFF.